One sample yielded the 15 T cell receptor beta chains listed below, sequenced in a study of vaccination effects on CD4 cells after COVID-19. Cells that had been cultured for ten to eleven days were the source of isolated CD4+ T cells. Which antigens these TCRs recognize remains unknown. The method was immunoSEQ multiplex PCR; TCRdb's version includes in-frame clones alone and lacks a portion of them. This sample yields tens of thousands of clones, of which approximately 74% are seen a single time; 2.5% to 3.5% belongs to the top ten. Specimen: CD4+ T cells from PBMCs cultured without peptide, collected before COVID-19 vaccination. All receptors come from a human donor who received a COVID-19 vaccine.

This rearrangement joins TRBV7-2 to TRBJ1-2; a weak D match, TRBD1 (5 bases). Trimming shortened V by 4 bases and J by 4 bases, and 13 bases separated the two germline ends. There are 14 residues in the CDR3. The germline V gene encodes CDR1 SGHTA and CDR2 FQGNSA. The CDR3 DNA sequence: TGTGCCAGCAGCTACGCAGGGTTTCGCTATGGCTACACCTTC. This translates into CASSYAGFRYGYTF. Based on the CDR3 plus reference TRBV7-2 and TRBJ1-2, the full variable domain is GAGVSQSPSNKVTEKGKDVELRCDPISGHTALYWYRQSLGQGLEFLIYFQGNSAPDKSGLPSDRFSAERTGGSVSTLTIQRTQQEDSAVYLCASSYAGFRYGYTFGSGTRLTVV.

J is TRBJ1-5 and V is TRBV10-3; weak D call: TRBD1 (5 bases). The length of the CDR3 is 13 residues. Trimming left V 10 bases short and J 2 bases short, with 12 bases between. Germline V gives CDR1 ENHRY, CDR2 SYGVKD. The CDR3 DNA follows: TGTGCCACCGGGGGGGGAGGCAATCAGCCCCAGCATTTT. Translation: CATGGGGNQPQHF.

This clone was seen a few times. The chain links TRBV30 to TRBJ1-2; 10 bases line up with TRBD1. The CDR3 runs to 19 residues. The germline CDR1 and CDR2 sequences are GTSNPN and SVGIG (reference sequence). V lost 5 bases to trimming and J lost 4 bases; unmatched junction nucleotides: 22. CDR3 DNA: TGTGCCTGGTCCCACGGGACAGGGGACTACCGCCGCCGGCGCTATGGCTACACCTTC. Protein: CAWSHGTGDYRRRRYGYTF.

The chain recombines TRBV27 with TRBJ2-3; tentatively, D is TRBD2 (5 bases). Per germline, CDR1 MNHEY and CDR2 SMNVEV (reference sequence). V gave up 2 bases and J gave up 1 base, with 7 bases separating them. This CDR3 region has 14 residues. The CDR3 is CASSLTRRTDTQYF. CDR3 sequence (DNA): TGTGCCAGCAGTTTAACTAGACGCACAGATACGCAGTATTTT.

CDR3 sequence: CSPRTGTGDGYTF. For the CDR3, the DNA is TGCAGCCCGCGCACCGGGACAGGGGATGGCTACACCTTC. The genes are TRBV29-1 and TRBJ1-2; TRBD1 agrees at 10 bases. The CDR3 sequence is 13 residues long. The germline CDR1 and CDR2 sequences are SQVTM and ANQGSEA. Trimming at V came to 8 bases and at J to 6 bases, leaving 9 bases not matched to a gene.

V gene TRBV30 combines with J gene TRBJ1-5; a possible D gene is TRBD1 (5 bases). This CDR3 comprises 14 residues. Germline V gene sequence: CDR1 GTSNPN, CDR2 SVGIG (reference sequence). Trimming stripped 0 bases from V and 9 bases from J, with 15 bases between. CDR3 nucleotide sequence: TGTGCCTGGAGTGTACTCGAGGGGCGAGGGCCCCAGCATTTT. Amino acids: CAWSVLEGRGPQHF. The whole variable domain, remainder taken from reference TRBV30 and TRBJ1-5, is SQTIHQWPATLVQPVGSPLSLECTVEGTSNPNLYWYRQAAGRGLQLLFYSVGIGQISSEVPQNLSASRPQDRQFILSSKKLLLSDSGFYLCAWSVLEGRGPQHFGDGTRLSIL.

The V and J genes are TRBV7-2 and TRBJ2-7; 12 bases fit TRBD2. The CDR3 has 14 amino acids. Germline V CDR1 and CDR2: SGHTA, FQGNSA. With V trimmed by 5 bases and J by 3 bases, 2 bases remained unmatched. The CDR3 loop is CASSKLAGGYEQYF. The CDR3 DNA is TGTGCCAGCAGCAAACTAGCGGGGGGCTACGAGCAGTACTTC.

The gene calls are TRBV5-6 and TRBJ1-2, with D perhaps TRBD1 (6 bases). Germline CDR1 and CDR2: SGHDT and YYEEEE. This CDR3 comprises 14 residues. Trimming shortened V by 3 bases and J by 2 bases, and 11 bases separated the two germline ends. The CDR3 region has the DNA TGTGCCAGCAGCTCTATAGGACAGAACTATGGCTACACCTTC. Translated, it gives CASSSIGQNYGYTF. Drawing the rest from reference TRBV5-6 and TRBJ1-2, the complete variable domain is DAGVTQSPTHLIKTRGQQVTLRCSPKSGHDTVSWYQQALGQGPQFIFQYYEEEERQRGNFPDRFSGHQFPNYSSELNVNALLLGDSALYLCASSSIGQNYGYTFGSGTRLTVV.

This clone showed up just once. The genes are TRBV27 and TRBJ2-3, with 13 bases identical to TRBD2. The J segment lost 5 bases and the V segment lost 5 bases, leaving 7 bases of the junction unmatched. Per the germline V gene, CDR1 is MNHEY and CDR2 is SMNVEV (reference sequence). The CDR3 consists of 16 residues. In DNA form, the CDR3 reads TGTGCCAGCAGTCGATCCCGACTAGCGGGGGGAGATACGCAGTATTTT. Translation: CASSRSRLAGGDTQYF.

The CDR3 DNA is TGTGCCAGCAGCCGAAAACAGTCGAACACTGAAGCTTTCTTT. Encoded protein: CASSRKQSNTEAFF. The genes are TRBV16 and TRBJ1-1, with D uncertain. This CDR3 is built from 14 residues. V dropped 4 bases and J dropped 1 base, with 10 bases sitting between them. CDR1 and CDR2 (germline): KGHSY, FQNENV.

The chain is built from TRBV10-2 and TRBJ2-7; D not certain. Trimming shortened V by 6 bases and J by 2 bases, and 14 bases separated the two germline ends. The CDR3 has 14 residues. In germline, CDR1 is WSHSY, CDR2 SAAADI. The CDR3 region has the DNA TGCGCCAGCAGGAGGCTGGACGTCACCTACGAGCAGTACTTC. Amino acid sequence: CASRRLDVTYEQYF.

The chain combines TRBV5-1 with TRBJ1-4; D possibly corresponds to TRBD1 (5 bases). V was shortened by 3 bases and J by 3 bases, with 15 bases between the two germline ends. The CDR3 has 16 amino acids. In germline, CDR1 is SGHRS, CDR2 YFSETQ. In DNA form, the CDR3 reads TGCGCCAGCAGCTCCGGGGGGAGCTACGCTAATGAAAAACTGTTTTTT. Residues: CASSSGGSYANEKLFF.

The chain joins TRBV3-1 (or the pseudogene TRBV3-2) to TRBJ1-5; the D gene is possibly TRBD1 (5 bases). The germline CDR1 and CDR2 sequences are LGHDT and YNNKEL (reference sequence). The V and J ends lost 1 base and 5 bases respectively, with 12 bases between them. This CDR3 contains 15 residues. In nucleotides, the CDR3 is TGTGCCAGCAGCCAAGCGGGACCCCTTCATCAGCCCCAGCATTTT. Translated, it gives CASSQAGPLHQPQHF.

This rearrangement joins TRBV7-2 to TRBJ1-5; D is possibly TRBD1 (6 bases). The CDR3 spans 14 residues. Germline V gene data show CDR1 as SGHTA and CDR2 as FQGNSA. The germline V and J ends were trimmed by 5 bases and 3 bases, with 11 bases remaining between them. CDR3 DNA sequence: TGTGCCAGCAGCCCCGGACAGACCAATCAGCCCCAGCATTTT. Translation: CASSPGQTNQPQHF.

There are a few counts of this clone. The chain joins TRBV7-9 to TRBJ1-5, with 7 bases fitting TRBD1. V was pared by 4 bases and J by 3 bases, with 6 bases of the junction left unmatched. There are 15 residues in the CDR3. Per the germline V gene, CDR1 is SEHNR and CDR2 is FQNEAQ (reference sequence). CDR3 sequence reads: CASSSGTADNQPQHF. CDR3 coding DNA: TGTGCCAGCAGCTCCGGGACAGCGGACAATCAGCCCCAGCATTTT.